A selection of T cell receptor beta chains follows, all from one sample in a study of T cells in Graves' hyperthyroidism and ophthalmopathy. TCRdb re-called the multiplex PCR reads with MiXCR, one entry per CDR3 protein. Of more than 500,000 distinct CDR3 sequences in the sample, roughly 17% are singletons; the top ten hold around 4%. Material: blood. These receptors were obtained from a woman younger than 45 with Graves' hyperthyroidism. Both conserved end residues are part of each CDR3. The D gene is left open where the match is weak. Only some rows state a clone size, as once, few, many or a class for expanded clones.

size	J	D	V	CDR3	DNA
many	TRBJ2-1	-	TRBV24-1	CATSLSSNEQFF	TGTGCCACAAGTCTCTCTAGCAATGAGCAGTTCTTC
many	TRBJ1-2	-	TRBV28	CASSPMGGQGYGYTF	TGTGCCAGCAGCCCTATGGGGGGACAAGGTTATGGCTACACCTTC
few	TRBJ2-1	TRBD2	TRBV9	CASSALLAGGYNEQFF	TGTGCCAGCAGCGCCTTACTAGCGGGAGGTTACAATGAGCAGTTCTTC
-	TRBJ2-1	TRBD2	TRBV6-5	CASSYSPGGSSEQFF	TGTGCCAGCAGTTACTCCCCGGGAGGGAGCAGTGAGCAGTTCTTC
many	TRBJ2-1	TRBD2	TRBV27	CASSPVTSGGSSYNEQFF	TGTGCCAGCAGTCCCGTGACTAGCGGAGGGAGCTCCTACAATGAGCAGTTCTTC
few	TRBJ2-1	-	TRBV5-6	CASSLMGLHTSYNEQFF	TGTGCCAGCAGCCTGATGGGGTTACATACCTCCTACAATGAGCAGTTCTTC
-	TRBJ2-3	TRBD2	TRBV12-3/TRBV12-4	CASSILPREGDTQYF	TGTGCCAGCAGCATACTCCCCAGGGAGGGGGATACGCAGTATTTT
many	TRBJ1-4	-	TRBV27	CASSFRGIGEKLFF	TGTGCCAGCAGTTTTAGGGGGATCGGTGAAAAACTGTTTTTT
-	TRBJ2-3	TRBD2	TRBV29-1	CSVVGSIAGVSTDTQYF	TGCAGCGTTGTAGGGTCTATAGCGGGAGTTAGCACAGATACGCAGTATTTT
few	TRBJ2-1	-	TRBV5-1	CASSLVGQFNEQFF	TGCGCCAGCAGCTTGGTCGGACAGTTCAATGAGCAGTTCTTC
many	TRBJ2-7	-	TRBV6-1	CASRQRQDLYEQYF	TGTGCCAGCAGACAAAGACAGGACCTCTACGAGCAGTACTTC
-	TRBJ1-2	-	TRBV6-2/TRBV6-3	CASRKTESIYGYTF	TGTGCCAGCAGAAAAACAGAGTCGATCTATGGCTACACCTTC
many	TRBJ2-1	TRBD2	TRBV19	CASSIGSGRYNEQFF	TGTGCCAGTAGTATAGGTAGCGGGCGCTACAATGAGCAGTTCTTC
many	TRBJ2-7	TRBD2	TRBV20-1	CSAVTSADYEQYF	TGCAGTGCCGTGACTAGCGCGGACTACGAGCAGTACTTC
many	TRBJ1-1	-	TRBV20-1	CSAAGGTYTEAFF	TGCAGTGCAGCGGGGGGGACTTACACTGAAGCTTTCTTT
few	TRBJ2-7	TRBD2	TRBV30	CAWSRLGLGYEQYF	TGTGCCTGGAGTAGGTTGGGACTAGGGTACGAGCAGTACTTC
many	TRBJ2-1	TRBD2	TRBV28	CASTRLAGDVNEQFF	TGTGCCAGCACCCGACTAGCGGGAGACGTCAATGAGCAGTTCTTC
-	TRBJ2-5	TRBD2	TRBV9	CASSVNSGRVAETQYF	TGTGCCAGCAGCGTGAACAGCGGGAGGGTCGCAGAGACCCAGTACTTC
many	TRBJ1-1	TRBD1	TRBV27	CASSIDRVTEAFF	TGTGCCAGCAGTATCGACAGGGTCACTGAAGCTTTCTTT
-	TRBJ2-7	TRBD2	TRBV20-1	CSGIAGGPDEQYF	TGCAGTGGTATAGCGGGAGGGCCGGACGAGCAGTACTTC
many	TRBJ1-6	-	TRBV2	CASSDRTGTNSPLHF	TGTGCCAGCAGTGATCGTACAGGAACGAATTCACCCCTCCACTTT
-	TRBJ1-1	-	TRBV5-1	CASSFRAGPGTEAFF	TGCGCCAGCAGCTTCAGGGCAGGGCCGGGCACTGAAGCTTTCTTT
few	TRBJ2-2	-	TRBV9	CASGGIARYTGELFF	TGTGCCAGCGGAGGGATAGCGAGATATACCGGGGAGCTGTTTTTT
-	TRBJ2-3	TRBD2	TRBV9	CASSTTSGPQGRSSDTQYF	TGTGCCAGCAGCACGACTAGCGGTCCCCAAGGAAGAAGTTCAGATACGCAGTATTTT
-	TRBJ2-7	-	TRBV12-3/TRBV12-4	CASSSLRGAYEQYF	TGTGCCAGCAGTTCTCTACGAGGGGCCTACGAGCAGTACTTC
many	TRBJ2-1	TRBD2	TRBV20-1	CSASSGMGGRAREQFF	TGCAGTGCTAGTAGCGGTATGGGAGGGCGAGCCCGCGAGCAGTTCTTC
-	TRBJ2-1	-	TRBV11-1	CASSLVWYNEQFF	TGTGCCAGCAGCTTAGTTTGGTACAATGAGCAGTTCTTC
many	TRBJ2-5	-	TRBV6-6	CASSYFFRQGGQETQYF	TGTGCCAGCAGTTACTTCTTCAGACAGGGAGGCCAAGAGACCCAGTACTTC
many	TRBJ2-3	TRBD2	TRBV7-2	CASSLDVGGHTDTQYF	TGTGCCAGCAGCTTAGATGTGGGAGGGCACACAGATACGCAGTATTTT
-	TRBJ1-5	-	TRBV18	CVSSQEFNQPQHF	TGTGTCAGCTCACAGGAGTTCAATCAGCCCCAGCATTTT
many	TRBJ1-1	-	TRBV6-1	CASRRETVNTEAFF	TGTGCCAGCAGAAGAGAGACCGTGAACACTGAAGCTTTCTTT
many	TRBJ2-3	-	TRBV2	CASSEGNTDTQYF	TGTGCCAGCAGTGAGGGAAACACAGATACGCAGTATTTT
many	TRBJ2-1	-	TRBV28	CASSLGPQNEQFF	TGTGCCAGCAGTTTAGGTCCCCAAAATGAGCAGTTCTTC
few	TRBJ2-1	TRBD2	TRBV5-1	CASSDAGTSPKYNEQFF	TGCGCCAGCAGCGATGCCGGGACTAGCCCAAAATACAATGAGCAGTTCTTC
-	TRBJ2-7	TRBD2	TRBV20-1	CSARTGIGLAGTVAYEQYF	TGCAGTGCTAGGACGGGAATCGGATTAGCGGGGACTGTCGCCTACGAGCAGTACTTC
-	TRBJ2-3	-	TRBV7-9	CASRSWDTQYF	TGTGCCAGCAGATCTTGGGATACGCAGTATTTT
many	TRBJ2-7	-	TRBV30	CAWRYPGAPTYEQYF	TGTGCCTGGAGGTACCCGGGGGCACCGACCTACGAGCAGTACTTC
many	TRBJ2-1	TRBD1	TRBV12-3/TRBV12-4	CASSFKQGAYEQFF	TGTGCCAGCAGTTTCAAGCAGGGGGCCTATGAGCAGTTCTTC
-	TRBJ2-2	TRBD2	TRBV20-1	CSARGLAGGPGELFF	TGCAGTGCTAGAGGACTAGCGGGAGGTCCCGGGGAGCTGTTTTTT
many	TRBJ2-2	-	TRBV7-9	CASSPLRRTGELFF	TGTGCCAGCAGCCCACTCAGGCGGACCGGGGAGCTGTTTTTT
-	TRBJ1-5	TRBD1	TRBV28	CASSLISLMTGNQPQHF	TGTGCCAGCAGTTTAATATCCCTAATGACAGGGAATCAGCCCCAGCATTTT
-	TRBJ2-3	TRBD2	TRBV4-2	CASSLARGGRATDTQYF	TGTGCCAGCAGCTTGGCCCGGGGCGGGAGGGCGACAGATACGCAGTATTTT
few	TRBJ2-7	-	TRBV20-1	CSASPTSYEQYF	TGCAGTGCTAGTCCAACCTCCTACGAGCAGTACTTC
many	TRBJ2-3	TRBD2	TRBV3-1	CASSSPGLAGFTDTQYF	TGTGCCAGCAGCTCTCCGGGACTAGCGGGATTCACAGATACGCAGTATTTT
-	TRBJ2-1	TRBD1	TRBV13	CASSSPDRGHNEQFF	TGTGCCAGCAGCTCCCCGGACAGGGGGCACAATGAGCAGTTCTTC
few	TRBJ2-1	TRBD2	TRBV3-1	CASSQEAGYYNEQFF	TGTGCCAGCAGCCAAGAAGCGGGATACTACAATGAGCAGTTCTTC
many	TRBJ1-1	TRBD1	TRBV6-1	CASSKGTEHTEAFF	TGTGCCAGCAGTAAAGGGACAGAGCACACTGAAGCTTTCTTT
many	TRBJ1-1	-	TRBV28	CASSRGPRVNTEAFF	TGTGCCAGCAGCCGAGGACCTAGGGTGAACACTGAAGCTTTCTTT
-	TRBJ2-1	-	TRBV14	CASNDKSGISYNEQFF	TGTGCCAGCAATGATAAATCCGGGATCTCCTACAATGAGCAGTTCTTC
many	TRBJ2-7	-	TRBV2	CASSWVLGGEQYF	TGTGCCAGCAGTTGGGTCCTCGGAGGCGAGCAGTACTTC